A single sample gave rise to the 26 T cell receptor beta chains below, sequenced in a study of shared clonotypes between healthy human individuals. TCRdb's table, derived via immunoSEQ multiplex PCR, lists solely in-frame clones and lacks some. The sample has about 1.1 million clones, approximately 78% seen once. The sample comprised memory CD4+ T cells from PBMCs. Indicated subset: CD45RA-negative fraction. The receptors derive from a man between 18 and 35 years old in good health. Some clones in this sample may be carry-over from other donors' samples.

The chain combines TRBV5-1 with TRBJ2-7; D may be TRBD1 (6 bases). V was cut by 4 bases and J by 2 bases, with 13 bases left in between. The CDR3 has 14 residues. The germline CDR1 and CDR2 sequences are SGHRS and YFSETQ. The CDR3 reads CASSIQTGTYEQYF. The CDR3 DNA sequence: TGCGCCAGCAGCATACAAACAGGGACCTACGAGCAGTACTTC.

This CDR3 is CASSLGGRAQETQYF. CDR3 nucleotides: TGCGCCAGCAGCTTGGGGGGTAGGGCACAAGAGACCCAGTACTTC. The rearrangement joins TRBV5-1 to TRBJ2-5, with D unclear. The V end lost 0 bases, the J end lost 2 bases, and 11 bases lay between the germline ends. Germline CDR1 is SGHRS and CDR2 is YFSETQ. The CDR3 length is 15 residues. Full variable domain (rest looked up from reference TRBV5-1 and TRBJ2-5): KAGVTQTPRYLIKTRGQQVTLSCSPISGHRSVSWYQQTPGQGLQFLFEYFSETQRNKGNFPGRFSGRQFSNSRSEMNVSTLELGDSALYLCASSLGGRAQETQYFGPGTRLLVL.

As to this clone: Other DNA sequences in this sample translate to the same CDR3. The chain uses TRBV5-1 and TRBJ2-5; possible D gene TRBD1, 5 bases. CDR3 length: 13 residues. Trimming removed 2 bases at V and 1 base at J, with 6 bases between. Germline V lookup: CDR1 SGHRS, CDR2 YFSETQ. The CDR3: CASSLGAQETQYF. For the CDR3, the DNA is TGCGCCAGCAGCTTAGGGGCCCAAGAGACCCAGTACTTC.

On this clone itself: The same CDR3 can be traced to other DNA sequences in this sample. The chain uses TRBV19 and TRBJ1-5; TRBD1 aligns across 8 bases. This CDR3 spans 15 amino acids. The germline V gene has CDR1 LNHDA and CDR2 SQIVND (reference sequence). The junction had 2 bases not matched to a gene; V was cut back by 3 bases and J by 1 base. DNA for the CDR3: TGTGCCAGTAGTATCCGACAGGGGAGCAATCAGCCCCAGCATTTT. Translation gives CASSIRQGSNQPQHF.

The chain recombines TRBV18 with TRBJ2-7, with 8 positions matching TRBD2. Germline loops: CDR1 KGHSH, CDR2 LQKENI. The CDR3 contains 14 residues. After removal of 3 bases from V and 5 bases from J, the junction contained 6 bases not matched to a gene. The CDR3 nucleotides are TGTGCCAGCTCACCCCTTCAGACTAGCGACGAGCAGTACTTC. Its protein product is CASSPLQTSDEQYF.

The chain joins TRBV25-1 to TRBJ2-1; 11 bases are a match to TRBD2. The CDR3 has 14 residues. The V and J ends lost 7 bases and 8 bases, in that order; junction bases with no gene match: 7. Looked up from germline, CDR1 is MGHDK and CDR2 is SYGVNS. The CDR3 DNA sequence: TGTGCCAGCACCGGACTAGCGGGCGGGGATGAGCAGTTCTTC. The encoded protein is CASTGLAGGDEQFF.

This sequence joins TRBV9 and TRBJ2-5; D call uncertain. V was trimmed by 1 base and J by 1 base, leaving 5 bases between them. This CDR3 has 13 residues. Germline V gene sequence: CDR1 SGDLS, CDR2 YYNGEE. As DNA, the CDR3 is TGTGCCAGCAGCGTAAACAGCCAAGAGACCCAGTACTTC. This gives the protein CASSVNSQETQYF.

The rearrangement joins TRBV28 to TRBJ2-7; D may be TRBD1 (6 bases). Trimming removed 4 bases at V and 0 bases at J, with 13 bases between. The CDR3 loop spans 15 amino acids. The V gene's germline CDR1 is MDHEN and CDR2 SYDVKM. The CDR3 DNA reads as TGTGCCAGCAGTTCCAGGGGTGGAAGCTCCTACGAGCAGTACTTC. The encoded protein is CASSSRGGSSYEQYF.

This clone is a singleton in its sample. The chain is built from TRBV20-1 and TRBJ2-5; no definite D call. Germline V lookup: CDR1 DFQATT, CDR2 SNEGSKA (reference sequence). V was shortened by 2 bases and J by 3 bases, with 4 bases between the two germline ends. The CDR3 consists of 11 residues. As DNA, the CDR3 is TGCAGTGCTAGACTCAAAGAGACCCAGTACTTC. This encodes CSARLKETQYF.

This clone was recorded a few times. The chain is built from TRBV2 and TRBJ1-1; D is uncertain. Germline V gene sequence: CDR1 SNHLY, CDR2 FYNNEI. This CDR3 has 15 amino acids. V was cut by 4 bases and J by 1 base, with 13 bases left in between. The CDR3 protein is CASSVSGSGNTEAFF. The CDR3 nucleotides read TGTGCCAGCAGTGTCTCAGGCTCGGGGAACACTGAAGCTTTCTTT.

The chain carries TRBV4-3 and TRBJ1-1, with D perhaps TRBD1 (6 bases). In germline, CDR1 is LGHNA, CDR2 YSLEER. The CDR3 has 14 amino acids. V dropped 4 bases and J dropped 12 bases, with 21 bases sitting between them. DNA of the CDR3: TGCGCCAGCAGCCCCACAGGGAGGACACGGTTTACTTTCTTT. The encoded protein is CASSPTGRTRFTFF.

This clone was detected once. For the CDR3, the DNA is TGTGCCATCAGTAGACAAGAGACCCAGTACTTC. The encoded protein is CAISRQETQYF. The rearrangement links TRBV10-3 to TRBJ2-5; D is unresolved. The germline V gene encodes CDR1 ENHRY and CDR2 SYGVKD. CDR3 size: 11 residues. Trimming removed 5 bases at V and 2 bases at J, with 3 bases between.

The chain employs TRBV28 and TRBJ1-2; 9 bases are a match to TRBD1. Germline loops: CDR1 MDHEN, CDR2 SYDVKM. The junction had 8 bases not matched to a gene; V was cut back by 6 bases and J by 9 bases. This CDR3 is 13 amino acids long. CDR3 region: CASRTPDRGSYTF. CDR3 bases: TGTGCCAGCAGAACCCCGGACAGGGGAAGCTACACCTTC.

V is TRBV28 and J is TRBJ2-4, with D unclear. This CDR3 is built from 14 residues. Per germline, CDR1 MDHEN and CDR2 SYDVKM. Trimming shortened V by 6 bases and J by 8 bases, and 17 bases separated the two germline ends. The CDR3 loop reads CASRAPVPADIQYF. In DNA, the CDR3 is TGTGCCAGCAGGGCCCCCGTCCCGGCGGACATTCAGTACTTC.

This clone occurred once. This chain connects TRBV29-1 to TRBJ2-5, with TRBD2 identical over 9 bases. Trimming took 5 bases from V and 7 from J; bases not matched to a gene: 14. The V gene's germline CDR1 is SQVTM and CDR2 ANQGSEA. The CDR3 has 15 amino acids. For the CDR3, the DNA is TGCAGCGTTCCGCGGGAGGGCCGAAGCAGGGGGACCCAGTACTTC. The encoded protein is CSVPREGRSRGTQYF.

The chain combines TRBV7-6 with TRBJ2-1; TRBD2 matches at 7 bases. V gave up 5 bases and J gave up 2 bases; unmatched junction bases: 3. The CDR3 loop spans 14 amino acids. CDR1 and CDR2 (germline): SGHVS, FNYEAQ. The CDR3 here is CASSPSGAYNEQFF. DNA of the CDR3: TGTGCCAGCAGCCCTAGCGGTGCCTACAATGAGCAGTTCTTC.

This rearrangement joins TRBV14 to TRBJ2-2; a possible D gene is TRBD1 (6 bases). This CDR3 has 18 amino acids. Germline CDR1 reads SGHDN; CDR2 reads FVKESK. The V end was cut by 4 bases, the J end by 0 bases, with 18 bases between. The CDR3 loop reads CASSRRGKRATNTGELFF. The DNA of the CDR3 is TGTGCCAGCAGCCGAAGGGGGAAACGGGCCACGAACACCGGGGAGCTGTTTTTT.

V gene TRBV5-4 combines with J gene TRBJ1-1, with TRBD1 matching over 8 bases. Germline loops: CDR1 SGHNT, CDR2 YYREEE (reference sequence). The trim removed 4 bases at V and 1 base at J, leaving 3 bases unmatched. CDR3 length: 14 amino acids. In nucleotides, the CDR3 is TGTGCCAGCAGCCAAGACAGGGGGAACACTGAAGCTTTCTTT. It translates to CASSQDRGNTEAFF.

CDR3 in amino acids: CASTARSRETQYF. DNA for the CDR3: TGTGCCAGCACTGCCAGATCGCGGGAGACCCAGTACTTC. The V call is TRBV7-3, the J call TRBJ2-5; unclear D gene. Trimming removed 7 bases at V and 5 bases at J, with 14 bases between. Germline V lookup: CDR1 SGHTA, CDR2 FQGTGA. The CDR3 has 13 amino acids.

This chain joins TRBV5-1 and TRBJ1-1; tentative D call: TRBD1 (6 bases). Trimming pared 4 bases from V and 4 bases from J, leaving 11 bases between. CDR3 length: 13 residues. Per germline, CDR1 SGHRS and CDR2 YFSETQ. The CDR3 nucleotides are TGCGCCAGCAGCATACAGGGTGTCACTGAAGCTTTCTTT. Translation gives CASSIQGVTEAFF. The entire variable domain, with the rest obtained from reference TRBV5-1 and TRBJ1-1, is as follows: KAGVTQTPRYLIKTRGQQVTLSCSPISGHRSVSWYQQTPGQGLQFLFEYFSETQRNKGNFPGRFSGRQFSNSRSEMNVSTLELGDSALYLCASSIQGVTEAFFGQGTRLTVV.

The genes are TRBV30 and TRBJ1-2; D is perhaps TRBD1 (5 bases). Germline V gives CDR1 GTSNPN, CDR2 SVGIG (reference sequence). V was trimmed by 8 bases and J by 7 bases, leaving 17 bases between them. The CDR3 is 12 residues long. CDR3 sequence reads: CAHRRDLLGYTF. In DNA form, the CDR3 reads TGTGCCCACCGCCGGGACCTTCTTGGCTACACCTTC.

This chain joins TRBV28 and TRBJ2-7; D is perhaps TRBD1 (5 bases). CDR3 size: 13 residues. Germline V lookup: CDR1 MDHEN, CDR2 SYDVKM. The V and J ends lost 7 bases and 2 bases respectively, with 12 bases between them. The CDR3 nucleotides are TGTGCCAGCACCCGACAGTCACCCTACGAGCAGTACTTC. Translation: CASTRQSPYEQYF.

The chain couples TRBV28 to TRBJ2-7; D possibly uses TRBD1 or TRBD2 (5 bases each). Germline V CDR1 and CDR2: MDHEN, SYDVKM. V lost 5 bases and J 4 bases, leaving 24 bases between the germline ends. The CDR3 has 17 residues. The CDR3 sequence: CASSHGTGKVGWYEQYF. DNA of the CDR3: TGTGCCAGCAGTCACGGGACGGGGAAGGTAGGGTGGTACGAGCAGTACTTC. The variable domain in full, completed from reference TRBV28 and TRBJ2-7, reads DVKVTQSSRYLVKRTGEKVFLECVQDMDHENMFWYRQDPGLGLRLIYFSYDVKMKEKGDIPEGYSVSREKKERFSLILESASTNQTSMYLCASSHGTGKVGWYEQYFGPGTRLTVT.

J is TRBJ2-4 and V is TRBV30, with 8 bases matching TRBD2. The CDR3 runs to 17 residues. Losses at the gene ends were 0 bases for V and 1 base for J; bases not matched to a gene: 8. Germline CDR1 and CDR2: GTSNPN and SVGIG (reference sequence). The chain's CDR3 is CAWSVHGGGRAKNIQYF. The CDR3 DNA follows: TGTGCCTGGAGTGTACACGGGGGGGGCAGGGCCAAAAACATTCAGTACTTC.

The genes are TRBV2 and TRBJ1-3, with D possibly matching TRBD1 (5 bases). Per germline, CDR1 SNHLY and CDR2 FYNNEI. Deletions cut 6 bases from V and 4 bases from J, with 16 bases between. This CDR3 spans 15 amino acids. The CDR3: CASSRRELQGNTIYF. The CDR3 region has the DNA TGTGCCAGCAGCCGCAGGGAATTGCAGGGAAACACCATATATTTT.

The chain links TRBV28 to TRBJ2-1; D gene unclear. Germline loops: CDR1 MDHEN, CDR2 SYDVKM. Deletions cut 9 bases from V and 3 bases from J, with 12 bases between. The CDR3 is 13 amino acids. The CDR3 region has the DNA TGTGCCAGTCAGCCAGGCGGCTACAATGAGCAGTTCTTC. Encoded protein: CASQPGGYNEQFF.